One sample yielded the 26 T cell receptor beta chains listed below, sequenced in a study of cytomegalovirus exposure and HLA in healthy donors. The PCR was carried out with 60 Vbeta primers and 13 Jbeta primers. Assay: immunoSEQ multiplex PCR; the TCRdb copy retains only in-frame clones and omits some. The table lists 130,000 to 150,000 clones, about 75% of them singletons. The sample consisted of PBMCs. The receptors here all came from a man aged 18 to 35 in good health and CMV-seronegative.

This rearrangement joins TRBV10-2 to TRBJ1-3; 9 bases are a match to TRBD1. The CDR3 sequence is 17 residues long. V gave up 6 bases and J gave up 6 bases; unmatched junction bases: 15. Germline loops: CDR1 WSHSY, CDR2 SAAADI. CDR3 nucleotides: TGCGCCAGCAGGACCCCCAAACCGGGACAGGGTGTAAACACCATATATTTT. Translated: CASRTPKPGQGVNTIYF.

This clone was counted between two and nine times. This sequence joins TRBV5-1 and TRBJ2-7; D not resolved. Per germline, CDR1 SGHRS and CDR2 YFSETQ. The V and J ends lost 0 bases and 6 bases respectively, with 13 bases between them. The CDR3 has 14 residues. In DNA form, the CDR3 reads TGCGCCAGCAGCTTGGGCCCCGAACTGAGCGAGCAGTACTTC. Translation: CASSLGPELSEQYF.

The chain combines TRBV5-6 with TRBJ2-7, with a weak D call TRBD2 (6 bases). Between the trimmed V and J ends, which lost 1 base and 4 bases, there was a span of 18 bases. The CDR3 totals 16 residues. Germline CDR1 is SGHDT and CDR2 is YYEEEE. The CDR3: CASSLWEARDSYEQYF. Here the CDR3 DNA reads TGTGCCAGCAGCTTGTGGGAGGCGAGGGATTCGTACGAGCAGTACTTC.

V usage is TRBV28 and J usage is TRBJ2-7; 12 nucleotides match TRBD1. The CDR3 length is 19 residues. V shed 5 bases and J 0 bases; nucleotides not matched to a gene: 14. Per germline, CDR1 MDHEN and CDR2 SYDVKM. The CDR3 bases are TGTGCCAGCAGTCTCGACGAGGGACAGGGGGCGCAGACCTCCTACGAGCAGTACTTC. Protein product: CASSLDEGQGAQTSYEQYF. Supplemented by reference TRBV28 and TRBJ2-7, the full variable domain reads DVKVTQSSRYLVKRTGEKVFLECVQDMDHENMFWYRQDPGLGLRLIYFSYDVKMKEKGDIPEGYSVSREKKERFSLILESASTNQTSMYLCASSLDEGQGAQTSYEQYFGPGTRLTVT.

This chain joins TRBV27 and TRBJ2-1; 12 bases fit TRBD2. There are 15 residues in the CDR3. Germline values: CDR1 MNHEY, CDR2 SMNVEV (reference sequence). The V and J ends lost 4 bases and 7 bases, in that order; junction bases with no gene match: 5. The CDR3 here is CASSSLAGGRNEQFF. As DNA, the CDR3 is TGTGCCAGCAGTTCACTAGCGGGAGGCCGAAATGAGCAGTTCTTC.

This chain uses TRBV5-1 with TRBJ2-5, with D maybe TRBD2 (5 bases). The CDR3 extends over 15 amino acids. V gave up 4 bases and J gave up 0 bases, with 13 bases separating them. Germline V gives CDR1 SGHRS, CDR2 YFSETQ. This chain's CDR3 is CASSPEGPYQETQYF. The CDR3, as DNA: TGCGCCAGCAGCCCCGAGGGCCCGTACCAAGAGACCCAGTACTTC.

The chain recombines TRBV19 with TRBJ1-1; the D gene is possibly TRBD1 (5 bases). This CDR3 contains 18 residues. Trimming shortened V by 0 bases and J by 1 base, and 18 bases separated the two germline ends. The germline V gene encodes CDR1 LNHDA and CDR2 SQIVND (reference sequence). CDR3 nucleotide sequence: TGTGCCAGTAGTATAGATGCCCCCCTGGGGGGTCAGAACACTGAAGCTTTCTTT. Translated: CASSIDAPLGGQNTEAFF.

The chain couples TRBV28 to TRBJ2-1, with 8 positions matching TRBD2. J gave up 6 bases and V 6 bases, and 4 bases lay outside the gene matches. The length of the CDR3 is 13 residues. In germline, CDR1 is MDHEN, CDR2 SYDVKM. The CDR3 DNA is TGTGCCAGCAGCTATCTAGCGGGCAATGAGCAGTTCTTC. Its translation: CASSYLAGNEQFF. The full variable domain, its missing parts supplied by reference TRBV28 and TRBJ2-1, is DVKVTQSSRYLVKRTGEKVFLECVQDMDHENMFWYRQDPGLGLRLIYFSYDVKMKEKGDIPEGYSVSREKKERFSLILESASTNQTSMYLCASSYLAGNEQFFGPGTRLTVL.

The sample holds a few counts of this clone. The rearrangement joins TRBV27 to TRBJ2-5; the match to TRBD1 covers 10 bases. This CDR3 contains 16 residues. The germline gives CDR1 MNHEY, CDR2 SMNVEV (reference sequence). The V segment lost 6 bases and the J segment 5 bases; nucleotides outside the gene matches: 12. For the CDR3, the DNA is TGTGCCAGCAGCGCTTTACTGACAGGGGGCCGGGAGACCCAGTACTTC. Amino acids: CASSALLTGGRETQYF.

J is TRBJ1-3 and V is TRBV29-1; TRBD1 is a possible D gene (5 bases). The length of the CDR3 is 15 residues. V was shortened by 4 bases and J by 4 bases, with 17 bases between the two germline ends. CDR1 and CDR2 (germline): SQVTM, ANQGSEA. The CDR3 protein is CSVGDSPNVGNTIYF. The CDR3, as DNA: TGCAGCGTTGGGGACTCTCCAAATGTGGGAAACACCATATATTTT. The variable domain in full, completed from reference TRBV29-1 and TRBJ1-3, reads SAVISQKPSRDICQRGTSLTIQCQVDSQVTMMFWYRQQPGQSLTLIATANQGSEATYESGFVIDKFPISRPNLTFSTLTVSNMSPEDSSIYLCSVGDSPNVGNTIYFGEGSWLTVV.

The chain is built from TRBV5-6 and TRBJ1-1; TRBD1 matches 7 bases. The CDR3 is 14 amino acids. The V segment lost 6 bases and the J segment 4 bases; nucleotides outside the gene matches: 9. CDR1 SGHDT and CDR2 YYEEEE come from the germline V gene. CDR3 sequence (DNA): TGTGCCAGCACGGGGACAGCCTTTAGCACTGAAGCTTTCTTT. Encoded protein: CASTGTAFSTEAFF.

The chain couples TRBV9 to TRBJ2-7; 10 nucleotides agree with TRBD1. The CDR3 is 16 amino acids. V shed 5 bases, J shed 5 bases, and the junction held 13 bases outside the gene matches. Germline values: CDR1 SGDLS, CDR2 YYNGEE. The chain's CDR3 is CASSDSGTGVVHEQYF. In DNA form, the CDR3 reads TGTGCCAGCAGTGATTCCGGGACAGGGGTTGTACACGAGCAGTACTTC.

This clone appeared once. This CDR3 reads CASSPPTRVYEQFF. The CDR3 DNA reads as TGTGCCAGCAGCCCACCTACCAGGGTGTATGAGCAGTTCTTC. The genes are TRBV5-8 and TRBJ2-1, with a tentative D call TRBD1 (5 bases). CDR3 length equals 14 residues. Trimming took 4 bases from V and 8 from J, leaving 16 bases between them. Germline CDR1 SGHTS, CDR2 YDEGEE.

In this sample, this clone turned up once. The chain joins TRBV27 to TRBJ1-5; no firm D call. V gave up 4 bases and J gave up 3 bases, with 13 bases separating them. The CDR3 runs 15 residues. Looked up from germline, CDR1 is MNHEY and CDR2 is SMNVEV (reference sequence). The CDR3 spells CASSSGVAPNQPQHF. In DNA, the CDR3 is TGTGCCAGCAGTTCAGGTGTGGCCCCCAATCAGCCCCAGCATTTT.

The sample holds one count of this clone. The junction and the germline gene differ at one end; a read error may be behind it. The chain employs TRBV6-5 and TRBJ1-6; unclear D gene. CDR3 length: 15 amino acids. CDR1 is MNHEY, CDR2 SVGAGI, per germline. This CDR3 is CASSYRREGNSRLHF. The CDR3 DNA follows: TGTGCCAGCAGTTACAGGAGAGAAGGAAATTCACGCCTCCACTTT.

The chain is built from TRBV30 and TRBJ2-1; TRBD2 matches at 7 bases. CDR1 GTSNPN and CDR2 SVGIG come from the germline V gene (reference sequence). J was trimmed by 2 bases and V by 0 bases; bases with no gene match: 4. This CDR3 has 15 residues. Here the CDR3 reads CAWSVFAGAYNEQFF. CDR3 coding DNA: TGTGCCTGGAGTGTATTCGCGGGGGCCTACAATGAGCAGTTCTTC.

V usage is TRBV5-1 and J usage is TRBJ2-1; weak D call: TRBD2 (5 bases). The ends were cut back, 2 bases at V and 10 bases at J, with 13 bases in the middle. From germline, CDR1 is SGHRS and CDR2 YFSETQ. This CDR3 contains 13 residues. The CDR3 nucleotides read TGCGCCAGCAGCTTAAGTCTGAGCGGCGAGCAGTTCTTC. Its protein product is CASSLSLSGEQFF. The full variable domain, in which reference TRBV5-1 and TRBJ2-1 provide the parts outside the CDR3, is KAGVTQTPRYLIKTRGQQVTLSCSPISGHRSVSWYQQTPGQGLQFLFEYFSETQRNKGNFPGRFSGRQFSNSRSEMNVSTLELGDSALYLCASSLSLSGEQFFGPGTRLTVL.

V gene TRBV5-8 combines with J gene TRBJ1-1; TRBD1 matches at 9 bases. Germline V gives CDR1 SGHTS, CDR2 YDEGEE. V shed 2 bases, J shed 5 bases, and the junction held 22 bases outside the gene matches. This CDR3 region has 20 residues. CDR3 sequence reads: CASSFVLGTTGGPDQTEAFF. Here the CDR3 DNA reads TGTGCCAGCAGCTTCGTTCTGGGGACAACAGGGGGCCCAGACCAGACTGAAGCTTTCTTT.

V is TRBV6-6 and J is TRBJ1-4, with 8 bases identical to TRBD1. CDR1 is MNHNY and CDR2 is SVGAGI in the germline V gene (reference sequence). With 2 bases clipped from V and 10 bases from J, the junction kept 6 bases outside the gene matches. The CDR3 loop spans 14 amino acids. The CDR3 bases are TGTGCCAGCAGTTACGGGCAGGGGGCCGTAAAACTGTTTTTT. It translates to CASSYGQGAVKLFF.

This sequence joins TRBV19 and TRBJ1-4; D may be TRBD1 (5 bases). This CDR3 is built from 17 residues. The V gene's germline CDR1 is LNHDA and CDR2 SQIVND (reference sequence). V lost 6 bases and J lost 0, with 17 bases in between. CDR3: CASRAAQTVATNEKLFF. CDR3 DNA: TGTGCCAGTAGAGCAGCTCAGACAGTTGCAACTAATGAAAAACTGTTTTTT.

About this clone: Relative to the germline gene, one junction end is altered; a read error may explain this. V and J are TRBV7-9 and TRBJ1-6; 9 bases map to TRBD1. The CDR3 runs to 12 residues. CDR1 is SEHNR and CDR2 is FQNEAQ in the germline V gene (reference sequence). CDR3 bases: TGTTCCAGCGGGACAGGGAATTCACCCCTCCACTTT. It translates to CSSGTGNSPLHF.

In this sample, this clone turned up once. The chain couples TRBV7-3 to TRBJ2-5, with 8 positions matching TRBD2. The length of the CDR3 is 14 residues. Germline CDR1 reads SGHTA; CDR2 reads FQGTGA. After removal of 1 base from V and 5 bases from J, the junction contained 3 bases not matched to a gene. The CDR3 sequence: CASSLMASGETQYF. The CDR3 DNA follows: TGTGCCAGCAGCTTAATGGCTAGCGGGGAGACCCAGTACTTC. Together with reference TRBV7-3 and TRBJ2-5, the CDR3 gives the full variable domain: GAGVSQTPSNKVTEKGKYVELRCDPISGHTALYWYRQSLGQGPEFLIYFQGTGAADDSGLPNDRFFAVRPEGSVSTLKIQRTERGDSAVYLCASSLMASGETQYFGPGTRLLVL.

The rearrangement uses TRBV7-9 and TRBJ2-1, with 9 bases fitting TRBD1. This CDR3 comprises 14 residues. With 5 bases clipped from V and 10 bases from J, the junction kept 9 bases outside the gene matches. Germline V gene sequence: CDR1 SEHNR, CDR2 FQNEAQ (reference sequence). CDR3: CASSTGTGNYEQFF. The CDR3 nucleotides read TGTGCCAGCAGCACCGGGACAGGGAATTACGAGCAGTTCTTC.

DNA of the CDR3: TGTGCCAGCAGTGAAGGGGCTAGCGGGATACACGAGCAGTACTTC. Protein sequence: CASSEGASGIHEQYF. The chain combines TRBV6-4 with TRBJ2-7, with 9 bases that match TRBD2. Trimming cost V 3 bases and J 5 bases; bases outside gene matches: 8. Per the germline V gene, CDR1 is MRHNA and CDR2 is SNTAGT. This CDR3 is built from 15 residues.

The chain carries TRBV7-3 and TRBJ2-2, with 11 bases fitting TRBD2. The junction had 1 base not matched to a gene; V was cut back by 2 bases and J by 5 bases. The germline V gene has CDR1 SGHTA and CDR2 FQGTGA. The CDR3 has 15 amino acids. The CDR3 sequence is CASSLSSGGTGELFF. In nucleotides, the CDR3 is TGTGCCAGCAGCTTATCTAGCGGGGGGACCGGGGAGCTGTTTTTT.

The V call is TRBV28, the J call TRBJ1-5, with TRBD1 matching 7 bases. Germline V lookup: CDR1 MDHEN, CDR2 SYDVKM. Trimming removed 1 base from V and 5 bases from J; junction bases left unmatched: 5. The CDR3 extends over 15 amino acids. CDR3 coding DNA: TGTGCCAGCAGTTTATCTCCTACAGGGGATCAGCCCCAGCATTTT. This gives the protein CASSLSPTGDQPQHF.